This record concerns one TCR beta chain sequence. Its antigen is still unknown. This sample's time point: patch test 2, 6 weeks after DPC sensitization. The treatment is: therapeutic diphenylcyclopropenone sensitization with weekly scalp DPC. This record comes from a study of human T cells and chemical hapten exposure. Study summary: Variability of per-sample TCR yields stemmed mainly from small differences in pooled library volume. Whole-study results and caveats: A positive correlation with patch test score was shown by PT1 expanded TCR counts.

In TCRdb, the RACE reads were re-called with MiXCR into one record per CDR3 protein. Among 110,000 to 150,000 distinct CDR3 sequences listed, over 9.5% were seen once. V shed 0 bases and J shed 0 bases, with 8 bases lying between them. Per the germline V gene, CDR1 is PRHDT and CDR2 is FYEKMQ (reference sequence). This CDR3 spans 15 amino acids. This sample comprised whole blood, obtained in connection with sensitization to the hapten diphenylcyclopropenone (DPC). The TCR originated in a woman aged 50 to 60 with alopecia areata. Some clones in this sample may be carry-over from other donors' samples. V is TRBV13 and J is TRBJ2-5; D is unresolved. The CDR3 region is CASSLGGRYQETQYF. The CDR3 DNA reads TGTGCCAGCAGCTTAGGCGGCAGATACCAAGAGACCCAGTACTTC.